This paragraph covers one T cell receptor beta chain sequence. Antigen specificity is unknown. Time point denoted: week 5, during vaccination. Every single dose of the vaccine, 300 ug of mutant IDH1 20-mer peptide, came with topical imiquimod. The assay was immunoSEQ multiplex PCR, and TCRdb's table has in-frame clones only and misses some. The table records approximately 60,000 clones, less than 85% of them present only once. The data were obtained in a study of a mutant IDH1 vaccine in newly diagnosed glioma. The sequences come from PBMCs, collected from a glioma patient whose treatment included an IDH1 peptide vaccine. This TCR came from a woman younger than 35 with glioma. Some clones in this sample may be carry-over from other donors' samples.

The CDR3 region has the DNA TGTGCCAGCAGCCAAGATAGCAGGGTTTCCGGAGGCTATGGCTACACCTTC. Translation: CASSQDSRVSGGYGYTF. The chain links TRBV4-2 to TRBJ1-2; D may be TRBD1 (5 bases). This CDR3 is built from 17 residues. Germline assignment: CDR1 LGHNA and CDR2 YNFKEQ. V lost 0 bases to trimming and J lost 4 bases, with 18 bases between them.